This TCR beta chain was captured by sequencing in a study of stem cell transplantation in POMP-related autoinflammatory disease. The study's findings and limits: PRAID patients trended toward lower TRB diversity and higher clonality in all analyzed T-cell subsets. Unique TRB V-J gene pairings were limited in number in patients with PRAID.

Looked up from germline, CDR1 is LNHNV and CDR2 is YYDKDF (reference sequence). After removal of 1 base from V and 3 bases from J, the junction contained 8 bases not matched to a gene. This CDR3 has 16 residues. PRAID combined immunodeficiency and autoinflammation. Concerning this clone: Its antigen is unidentified.

This table comes from immunoSEQ multiplex PCR, and its TCRdb copy is limited to in-frame clones, with some not included. Of 25,000 to 30,000 clones listed, 82% are singletons. The chain carries TRBV15 and TRBJ2-7; 8 bases are a match to TRBD1. This receptor was identified in a human donor with POMP-related autoinflammation and immune dysregulation (PRAID). This material consisted of CD4+ T cells from PBMCs, taken before stem cell transplantation. CDR3: CATSRAATGGRYEQYF. The DNA for the CDR3 is TGTGCCACCAGCAGAGCCGCCACAGGGGGACGCTACGAGCAGTACTTC.